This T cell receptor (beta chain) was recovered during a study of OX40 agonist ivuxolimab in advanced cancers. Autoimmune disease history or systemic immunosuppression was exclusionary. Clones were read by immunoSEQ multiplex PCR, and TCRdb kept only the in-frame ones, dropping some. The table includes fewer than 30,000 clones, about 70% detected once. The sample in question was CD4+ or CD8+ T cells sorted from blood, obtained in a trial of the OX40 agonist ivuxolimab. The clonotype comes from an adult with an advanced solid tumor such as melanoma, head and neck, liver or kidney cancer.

CDR3 DNA sequence: TGTGCCAGCAGCTTAACTAGCTACAATGAGCAGTTCTTC. Translated, it gives CASSLTSYNEQFF. The genes are TRBV7-9 and TRBJ2-1, with D possibly being TRBD2 (5 bases). The CDR3 consists of 13 residues. Germline values: CDR1 SEHNR, CDR2 FQNEAQ (reference sequence). V lost 2 bases to trimming and J lost 3 bases, with 5 bases between them.